These 25 T cell receptor beta chains were sequenced from one sample in a study of early T cells in non-severe SARS-CoV-2 infection. TCRdb re-called the 5' RACE reads through MiXCR, storing one row per CDR3 protein. The table has under 65,000 distinct CDR3 sequences, around 14% seen once. The sequencing used whole blood, collected at baseline. All receptors derive from an adult who was a healthcare worker with PCR-confirmed SARS-CoV-2 infection or an uninfected control (not recorded which).

The V gene is TRBV4-3, the J gene TRBJ2-3; 9 nucleotides agree with TRBD2. Looked up from germline, CDR1 is LGHNA and CDR2 is YSLEER. After removal of 4 bases from V and 2 bases from J, the junction contained 7 bases not matched to a gene. CDR3 size: 16 residues. CDR3 coding DNA: TGCGCCAGCAGCCCAGACGCGGGAGGGCCCACAGATACGCAGTATTTT. It is translated as CASSPDAGGPTDTQYF.

The chain carries TRBV5-1 and TRBJ1-5, with D hard to call. Germline CDR1 is SGHRS and CDR2 is YFSETQ. The CDR3 is 14 amino acids. Deletions cut 0 bases from V and 4 bases from J, with 8 bases between. CDR3 in amino acids: CASSLESANQPQHF. The CDR3 coding sequence is TGCGCCAGCAGCTTGGAGTCAGCAAATCAGCCCCAGCATTTT. The full variable domain, with the rest looked up from reference TRBV5-1 and TRBJ1-5, is KAGVTQTPRYLIKTRGQQVTLSCSPISGHRSVSWYQQTPGQGLQFLFEYFSETQRNKGNFPGRFSGRQFSNSRSEMNVSTLELGDSALYLCASSLESANQPQHFGDGTRLSIL.

At least ten counts were recorded for this clonotype. This rearrangement joins TRBV4-1 to TRBJ1-6; 9 nucleotides line up with TRBD1. Germline-derived CDR1 and CDR2 are MGHRA and YSYEKL. The CDR3 extends over 15 amino acids. V shed 4 bases and J 5 bases; nucleotides not matched to a gene: 3. In DNA, the CDR3 is TGCGCCAGCAGCCGGGGACAGGGCAATAATTCACCCCTCCACTTT. This gives the protein CASSRGQGNNSPLHF.

This clonotype was seen at least ten times. The rearrangement links TRBV7-8 to TRBJ1-5; D perhaps matches TRBD1 (6 bases). The CDR3 covers 14 residues. Germline V lookup: CDR1 SGHVS, CDR2 FQNEAQ. The germline V and J ends were trimmed by 7 bases and 7 bases, with 17 bases remaining between them. The CDR3 protein is CASTLLGGQQPQHF. The CDR3 coding sequence is TGTGCCAGCACCCTTCTTGGGGGGCAACAGCCCCAGCATTTT.

The table lists this clonotype with a few counts. This chain links TRBV30 with TRBJ2-1; tentative D call: TRBD1 (6 bases). Deletions cut 5 bases from V and 7 bases from J, with 15 bases between. The CDR3 runs to 13 residues. Germline V CDR1 and CDR2: GTSNPN, SVGIG (reference sequence). The CDR3: CAWDDARGNEQFF. The CDR3 DNA is TGTGCCTGGGACGATGCCAGGGGAAATGAGCAGTTCTTC.

This clonotype turned up a few times. This chain links TRBV12-3 or TRBV12-4 with TRBJ2-5, with TRBD1 identical over 7 bases. The CDR3 has 14 amino acids. Trimming cost V 5 bases and J 5 bases; bases outside gene matches: 8. This CDR3 is CASSQDRVWETQYF. The CDR3 region has the DNA TGTGCCAGCAGTCAAGACAGGGTATGGGAGACCCAGTACTTC.

This clonotype was detected many times. This chain's CDR3 is CASGVAYEQYF. The CDR3, as DNA: TGTGCCAGCGGGGTTGCTTACGAGCAGTACTTC. The V call is TRBV13, the J call TRBJ2-7; no firm D call. Germline assignment: CDR1 PRHDT and CDR2 FYEKMQ (reference sequence). This CDR3 comprises 11 residues. The ends were cut back, 8 bases at V and 4 bases at J, with 9 bases in the middle.

As concerns this clonotype: At one of its ends the junction is not consistent with the germline gene, which may arise from a read error. This chain joins TRBV29-1 and TRBJ2-7; 9 bases agree with TRBD1. The CDR3 runs 15 residues. Germline assignment: CDR1 SQVTM and CDR2 ANQGSEA. Written as DNA, the CDR3 is TGCAGCGTGGAAGGGGGGACAGGGTTTTCCTACGAGCAGTACTTC. Translated: CSVEGGTGFSYEQYF.

In its sample, this clonotype was seen a few times. This chain links TRBV7-2 with TRBJ2-2; a weak D match, TRBD2 (6 bases). Germline CDR1 and CDR2: SGHTA and FQGNSA. The CDR3 runs to 17 residues. V shed 3 bases and J shed 0 bases, with 14 bases lying between them. The CDR3 DNA reads TGTGCCAGCAGCTTCTTAAGGACGGGAGCGAACACCGGGGAGCTGTTTTTT. Translated, it gives CASSFLRTGANTGELFF.

The chain links TRBV4-2 to TRBJ2-3, with 10 bases matching TRBD2. Trimming took 2 bases from V and 0 from J; bases not matched to a gene: 5. The CDR3 spans 17 residues. In germline, CDR1 is LGHNA, CDR2 YNFKEQ. CDR3 DNA: TGTGCCAGCAGCCAATCCGGACTAGCGGCTAGCACAGATACGCAGTATTTT. Protein: CASSQSGLAASTDTQYF.

This clonotype came up a few times. As DNA, the CDR3 is TGTGCCACCAGCCCTGGGCGGGGGCGTACAGATACGCAGTATTTT. This encodes CATSPGRGRTDTQYF. This chain connects TRBV15 to TRBJ2-3, with D perhaps TRBD2 (7 bases). Trimming took 5 bases from V and 3 from J, leaving 15 bases between them. Germline V gene lookup returns CDR1 LNHNV and CDR2 YYDKDF (reference sequence). The CDR3 extends over 15 amino acids.

This chain joins TRBV7-9 and TRBJ2-3; D is possibly TRBD2 (6 bases). The V gene's germline CDR1 is SEHNR and CDR2 FQNEAQ (reference sequence). Between the trimmed V and J ends, which lost 0 bases and 3 bases, there was a span of 10 bases. The CDR3 extends over 15 amino acids. The CDR3 region is CASSLATRYTDTQYF. The CDR3 DNA is TGTGCCAGCAGCTTAGCGACTAGATATACAGATACGCAGTATTTT.

This clonotype was counted a few times. This sequence joins TRBV5-1 and TRBJ1-1; the D gene is possibly TRBD1 (5 bases). The CDR3 runs 16 residues. V was clipped by 0 bases and J by 5 bases, with 17 bases between them. CDR1 and CDR2 (germline): SGHRS, YFSETQ. The CDR3 reads CASSLESGPWGTEAFF. The CDR3, as DNA: TGCGCCAGCAGCTTGGAGTCAGGGCCCTGGGGGACTGAAGCTTTCTTT.

This clonotype came up many times. The chain recombines TRBV9 with TRBJ2-5, with 12 positions matching TRBD2. Germline V gives CDR1 SGDLS, CDR2 YYNGEE. This CDR3 is built from 19 residues. With 0 bases clipped from V and 0 bases from J, the junction kept 9 bases outside the gene matches. The CDR3 DNA reads as TGTGCCAGCAGCGTAGATCCTAGCGGGAGGGCCTTTGACCAAGAGACCCAGTACTTC. Encoded protein: CASSVDPSGRAFDQETQYF.

The rearrangement links TRBV7-3 to TRBJ2-1, with TRBD1 as a possible D gene (6 bases). Trimming shortened V by 5 bases and J by 0 bases, and 17 bases separated the two germline ends. The CDR3 covers 17 residues. Per the germline V gene, CDR1 is SGHTA and CDR2 is FQGTGA. The CDR3: CASSPRDTRSSYNEQFF. The CDR3 region has the DNA TGTGCCAGCAGCCCAAGGGACACCCGGAGCTCCTACAATGAGCAGTTCTTC.

This clonotype was seen a handful of times. The J gene is TRBJ1-2, the V gene TRBV4-3; the D is unclear. V was trimmed by 0 bases and J by 5 bases, leaving 10 bases between them. The CDR3 loop spans 14 amino acids. Germline V gives CDR1 LGHNA, CDR2 YSLEER. In nucleotides, the CDR3 is TGCGCCAGCAGCCAAGATAACCGGGATTATGGCTACACCTTC. Translated: CASSQDNRDYGYTF.

This clonotype was counted only a few times. This chain connects TRBV4-3 to TRBJ2-2; D gene ambiguous. Trimming shortened V by 0 bases and J by 9 bases, and 11 bases separated the two germline ends. Germline loops: CDR1 LGHNA, CDR2 YSLEER. This CDR3 has 14 amino acids. CDR3 sequence: CASSQDKGIRELFF. The CDR3 DNA is TGCGCCAGCAGCCAAGACAAGGGTATCCGGGAGCTGTTTTTT.

The chain is built from TRBV7-9 and TRBJ1-1; TRBD1 is a possible D gene (6 bases). The CDR3 sequence is 15 residues long. With 3 bases removed from V and 4 bases from J, the gap between germline ends came to 15 bases. Germline V CDR1 and CDR2: SEHNR, FQNEAQ (reference sequence). CDR3 nucleotide sequence: TGTGCCAGCAGCTTGGGCAGGGGAAGGGGCACTGAAGCTTTCTTT. This gives the protein CASSLGRGRGTEAFF.

At least ten counts were recorded for this clonotype. J is TRBJ1-5 and V is TRBV3-1; D is uncertain. Trimming shortened V by 1 base and J by 8 bases, and 6 bases separated the two germline ends. The CDR3 has 12 amino acids. Germline V gives CDR1 LGHDT, CDR2 YNNKEL (reference sequence). This CDR3 is CASSQGIEPQHF. Written as DNA, the CDR3 is TGTGCCAGCAGCCAAGGAATTGAGCCCCAGCATTTT.

The table lists this clonotype with many counts. The V and J genes are TRBV6-6 and TRBJ2-1; TRBD1 is a possible D gene (6 bases). Per germline, CDR1 MNHNY and CDR2 SVGAGI (reference sequence). The V gene lost 5 bases and the J gene lost 3 bases, with 17 bases spanning the gap. This CDR3 region has 16 residues. The CDR3 region is CASSPFTGKNYNEQFF. The CDR3 DNA sequence: TGTGCCAGCAGTCCCTTTACAGGGAAAAACTACAATGAGCAGTTCTTC.

J is TRBJ2-7 and V is TRBV5-4, with a tentative D call TRBD1 (6 bases). CDR1 is SGHNT, CDR2 YYREEE, per germline (reference sequence). This CDR3 comprises 12 residues. V was shortened by 3 bases and J by 4 bases, with 8 bases between the two germline ends. In DNA, the CDR3 is TGTGCCAGCAGCTCTCAGGGGTACGAGCAGTACTTC. The encoded protein is CASSSQGYEQYF.

The sample holds many counts of this clonotype. V usage is TRBV20-1 and J usage is TRBJ2-7, with 11 nucleotides matching TRBD2. In germline, CDR1 is DFQATT, CDR2 SNEGSKA (reference sequence). The CDR3 contains 15 residues. Trimming took 0 bases from V and 3 from J; bases not matched to a gene: 4. The CDR3 nucleotides read TGCAGTGCTAGAGAGACTAGCGGGACCCACTACGAGCAGTACTTC. It is translated as CSARETSGTHYEQYF.

This clonotype was seen more than once but under ten times. The chain carries TRBV3-1 and TRBJ2-3, with D perhaps matching TRBD2 (7 bases). This CDR3 is 16 amino acids long. Trimming removed 6 bases from V and 5 bases from J, with 21 bases in between. The germline CDR1 and CDR2 sequences are LGHDT and YNNKEL (reference sequence). The CDR3 coding sequence is TGTGCCAGCAGTCTCGTAGGGGGGGCGCGAGGAGATACGCAGTATTTT. It encodes CASSLVGGARGDTQYF.

The chain links TRBV6-5 to TRBJ2-7; TRBD2 aligns across 12 bases. The CDR3 spans 14 residues. From germline, CDR1 is MNHEY and CDR2 SVGAGI. The DNA of the CDR3 is TGTGCTTCGACTAGCGGGAGTGTTTCCTACGAGCAGTACTTC. This encodes CASTSGSVSYEQYF.

The chain is built from TRBV12-3 or TRBV12-4 and TRBJ2-2, with TRBD2 identical over 7 bases. The CDR3 consists of 15 residues. The junction had 2 bases not matched to a gene; V was cut back by 1 base and J by 3 bases. Here the CDR3 reads CASSLGAGDTGELFF. CDR3 nucleotide sequence: TGTGCCAGCAGTTTAGGGGCGGGGGACACCGGGGAGCTGTTTTTT.